The T cell receptor (delta chain) under discussion was sequenced for a study of Vδ1+ human thymocytes. Findings of the study overall: Highly polyclonal TRG and TRD repertoires with Gaussian CDR3 length distributions appeared in thymus. Unlike peripheral blood Vdelta1+ controls, thymic delta-chain sequences included approximately 21% Vdelta2 and few Vdelta3.

V was clipped by 5 bases and J by 0 bases, with 16 bases between them. Germline assignment: CDR1 TSWWSYY and CDR2 QGS. CDR3 length: 16 amino acids. Purity of the sorted Vdelta1+ thymocytes ranged from roughly 98% to 99.6%. This clone has a handful of counts. Its antigen is still unknown. RNA was extracted from the cells and then reverse transcribed. The CDR3 regions were amplified by multiplex PCR from V-gene primers to a constant-region primer. TCRdb reran clone calling via CATT on the multiplex PCR reads. The data hold approximately 25,000 delta-chain clones, with approximately 30% observed a single time.

The sample taken for sequencing was Vdelta1+ gamma-delta thymocytes from the thymus. Subset given: FACS-sorted CD3+ TCRalphabeta- TCRVdelta1+ TCRVdelta2- thymocytes. The clonotype comes from a boy younger than two who had congenital heart surgery. The genes are TRDV1 and TRDJ1; D is possibly TRDD2 (5 bases). CDR3 in amino acids: CALGTPSSLNTDKLIF. The CDR3 nucleotides are TGTGCTCTTGGGACCCCTTCTTCCCTTAACACCGATAAACTCATCTTT.